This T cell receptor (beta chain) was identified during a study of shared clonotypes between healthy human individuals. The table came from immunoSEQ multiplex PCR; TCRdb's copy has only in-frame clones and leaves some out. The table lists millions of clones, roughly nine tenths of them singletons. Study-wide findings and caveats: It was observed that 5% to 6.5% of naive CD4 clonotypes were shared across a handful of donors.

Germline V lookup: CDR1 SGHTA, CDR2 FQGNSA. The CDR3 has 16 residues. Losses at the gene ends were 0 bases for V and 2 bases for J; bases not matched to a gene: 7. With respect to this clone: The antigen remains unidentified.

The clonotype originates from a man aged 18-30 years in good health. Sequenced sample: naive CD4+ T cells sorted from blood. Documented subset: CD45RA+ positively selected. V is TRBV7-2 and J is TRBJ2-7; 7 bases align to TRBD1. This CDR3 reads CASSLAVSGGTYEQYF. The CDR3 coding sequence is TGTGCCAGCAGCTTAGCGGTTTCAGGGGGAACCTACGAGCAGTACTTC.